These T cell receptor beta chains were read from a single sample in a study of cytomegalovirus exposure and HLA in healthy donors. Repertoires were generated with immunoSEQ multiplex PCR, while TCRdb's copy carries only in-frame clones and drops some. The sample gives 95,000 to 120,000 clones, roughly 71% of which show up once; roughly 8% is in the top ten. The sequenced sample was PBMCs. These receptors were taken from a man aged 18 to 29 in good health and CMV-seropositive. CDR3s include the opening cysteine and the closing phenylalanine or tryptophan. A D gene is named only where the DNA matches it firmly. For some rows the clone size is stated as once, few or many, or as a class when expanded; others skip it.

CASSYPRERSTDTQYF	TGCGCCAGCAGCTACCCTAGAGAAAGGAGCACAGATACGCAGTATTTT	.	TRBJ2-3	.	TRBV5-1	16
CASSLGQTYNEQFF	TGTGCCAGCAGCTTAGGACAGACCTACAATGAGCAGTTCTTC	.	TRBJ2-1	.	TRBV7-2	14
CASSPRTSGGMDTGELFF	TGTGCCAGCAGCCCCCGGACTAGCGGGGGGATGGACACCGGGGAGCTGTTTTTT	.	TRBJ2-2	TRBD2	TRBV7-8	18
CAWSVTVYNYLF	TGTGCCTGGAGTGTAACCGTCTATAACTACCTTTTT	.	TRBJ1-1	.	TRBV30	12
CATSTLQGAIQYF	TGTGCCACCAGCACCCTCCAGGGTGCCATTCAGTACTTC	.	TRBJ2-4	.	TRBV15	13
CASSYSETGPGYTF	TGTGCCAGCAGTTACTCGGAGACAGGGCCTGGCTACACCTTC	.	TRBJ1-2	TRBD1	TRBV6-6	14
CASSVRDRGYNPFSTEAFF	TGTGCCAGCAGCGTCCGGGACAGGGGTTACAATCCCTTTAGCACTGAAGCTTTCTTT	once	TRBJ1-1	TRBD1	TRBV5-4	19
CASTNRGGTEAFF	TGTGCCAGCACCAACAGGGGTGGAACTGAAGCTTTCTTT	.	TRBJ1-1	TRBD1	TRBV6-5	13
CASSQDRGISEQYF	TGTGCCAGCAGTCAGGACAGGGGGATAAGCGAGCAGTACTTC	few	TRBJ2-7	TRBD1	TRBV7-2	14
CASSLVRSLTYEQYF	TGTGCCAGCAGTTTAGTGAGGTCCCTGACCTACGAGCAGTACTTC	.	TRBJ2-7	.	TRBV28	15
CAIRARTDTQYF	TGTGCCATCAGGGCCCGCACAGATACGCAGTATTTT	.	TRBJ2-3	.	TRBV10-3	12
CAWSARRGGSEQYF	TGTGCCTGGAGTGCCCGTCGGGGGGGCTCCGAGCAGTACTTC	.	TRBJ2-7	TRBD2	TRBV30	14
CASSPSAVGELFF	TGTGCCAGTAGTCCCTCCGCGGTCGGGGAGCTGTTTTTT	.	TRBJ2-2	.	TRBV19	13
CASSLVQGTVKSPLHF	TGTGCCAGCAGTTTGGTCCAGGGTACTGTTAAGTCACCCCTCCACTTT	.	TRBJ1-6	.	TRBV28	16
CARQGASKNIQYF	TGTGCTCGACAGGGGGCTAGCAAAAACATTCAGTACTTC	.	TRBJ2-4	TRBD1	TRBV30	13
CASSPGGTEAFF	TGTGCCAGTAGTCCAGGGGGCACTGAAGCTTTCTTT	few	TRBJ1-1	TRBD1	TRBV19	12
CAWSARDEQFF	TGTGCCTGGAGTGCCCGGGATGAGCAGTTCTTC	.	TRBJ2-1	.	TRBV30	11
CASSLPQGEREKLFF	TGTGCCAGCAGCCTCCCACAGGGGGAAAGGGAAAAACTGTTTTTT	.	TRBJ1-4	TRBD1	TRBV5-5	15
CASSRRGKLSYNEQFF	TGTGCCAGCAGCAGGAGAGGGAAACTTTCCTACAATGAGCAGTTCTTC	.	TRBJ2-1	.	TRBV5-6	16
CASSDTYSVGQGIGEQYF	TGTGCCAGCAGTGATACCTACAGCGTCGGACAGGGGATTGGCGAGCAGTACTTC	.	TRBJ2-7	TRBD1	TRBV6-1	18
CASSYSGTPSYEQYF	TGTGCCAGCAGTTACTCGGGGACACCTTCCTACGAGCAGTACTTC	.	TRBJ2-7	.	TRBV6-6	15
CASSETGLVNTIYF	TGTGCCAGCAGCGAGACAGGGCTGGTGAACACCATATATTTT	.	TRBJ1-3	TRBD1	TRBV2	14
CASSHAGTGGGKLFF	TGTGCCAGCAGCCATGCTGGGACAGGGGGAGGAAAACTGTTTTTT	few	TRBJ1-4	TRBD1	TRBV4-2	15
CASSSGTGGRTEAFF	TGTGCCAGCAGCTCCGGGACAGGGGGCAGGACTGAAGCTTTCTTT	.	TRBJ1-1	TRBD1	TRBV5-6	15
CSVKVGVQETQYF	TGCAGCGTTAAAGTAGGGGTCCAAGAGACCCAGTACTTC	.	TRBJ2-5	.	TRBV29-1	13
CASSLVRGTDQPQHF	TGTGCCAGCAGCTTGGTTCGCGGGACGGATCAGCCCCAGCATTTT	.	TRBJ1-5	.	TRBV5-8	15
CASSLEGRVGSPLHF	TGTGCCAGCAGCTTAGAGGGCAGGGTCGGTTCACCCCTCCACTTT	.	TRBJ1-6	.	TRBV11-2	15
CSSSLGTGVGTEAFF	TGTTCCAGCAGCTTGGGGACAGGGGTCGGCACTGAAGCTTTCTTT	.	TRBJ1-1	TRBD1	TRBV7-9	15
CASGGQFGTSSYNEQFF	TGTGCCAGCGGAGGCCAGTTTGGCACCAGCTCCTACAATGAGCAGTTCTTC	.	TRBJ2-1	.	TRBV25-1	17
CASSLDLGPRGELFF	TGCGCCAGCAGCTTGGATCTGGGCCCCAGGGGGGAGCTGTTTTTT	few	TRBJ2-2	.	TRBV5-1	15
CASMGPGIQETQYF	TGCGCCAGCATGGGGCCAGGGATTCAAGAGACCCAGTACTTC	.	TRBJ2-5	.	TRBV4-1	14
CASNPGLAGGKLEQFF	TGCGCCAGCAACCCGGGACTAGCGGGGGGGAAATTGGAGCAGTTCTTC	.	TRBJ2-1	TRBD2	TRBV10-1	16
CASTDTGQNQPQHF	TGTGCCAGTACGGATACAGGGCAGAATCAGCCCCAGCATTTT	.	TRBJ1-5	.	TRBV19	14
CASSPQDDYGYTF	TGTGCCAGCTCACCGCAGGATGACTATGGCTACACCTTC	.	TRBJ1-2	.	TRBV18	13
CASSLERHQNTEAFF	TGCGCCAGCAGCTTGGAACGACACCAGAACACTGAAGCTTTCTTT	.	TRBJ1-1	.	TRBV5-1	15
CASSDQLAGGIYEQYF	TGTGCCAGCAGCGACCAGCTAGCGGGGGGGATCTACGAGCAGTACTTC	.	TRBJ2-7	TRBD2	TRBV7-9	16
CASSLLGGAPQHF	TGTGCCAGCAGCTTGCTAGGCGGGGCGCCCCAGCATTTT	.	TRBJ1-5	.	TRBV5-6	13
CASTVYGDSPLHF	TGTGCCAGCACAGTTTACGGGGATTCACCCCTCCACTTT	.	TRBJ1-6	.	TRBV28	13